These 8 T cell receptor beta chains were sequenced from one sample in a study of blood T cell repertoires in COVID-19. The protocol was immunoSEQ multiplex PCR, while the TCRdb copy is restricted to in-frame clones and leaves out a portion. Here the sample spans about 210,000 clones, more than 80% being singletons. Input material: peripheral blood. The receptors derive from a woman older than 75 with COVID-19, enrolled during active disease.

The chain is built from TRBV18 and TRBJ2-5, with D perhaps matching TRBD2 (6 bases). The V end lost 6 bases, the J end lost 4 bases, and 12 bases lay between the germline ends. Germline V gives CDR1 KGHSH, CDR2 LQKENI. The CDR3 consists of 13 residues. CDR3 loop: CASSHRGRETQYF. The CDR3 region has the DNA TGTGCCAGCTCCCATCGGGGGAGAGAGACCCAGTACTTC.

The chain employs TRBV15 and TRBJ1-5, with 8 bases identical to TRBD1. Germline-derived CDR1 and CDR2 are LNHNV and YYDKDF (reference sequence). The CDR3 sequence is 14 residues long. The V and J ends lost 3 bases and 7 bases, in that order; junction bases with no gene match: 5. The chain's CDR3 is CATSRDRAAQPQHF. CDR3 DNA sequence: TGTGCCACCAGCAGGGACAGGGCGGCCCAGCCCCAGCATTTT.

This chain links TRBV10-3 with TRBJ2-3, with D possibly being TRBD2 (6 bases). V dropped 7 bases and J dropped 4 bases, with 21 bases sitting between them. Germline V gives CDR1 ENHRY, CDR2 SYGVKD. The CDR3 is made up of 16 amino acids. CDR3 sequence: CAITNPPGAGSDTQYF. The DNA for the CDR3 is TGTGCCATCACTAACCCCCCGGGAGCCGGATCAGATACGCAGTATTTT.

This chain links TRBV5-1 with TRBJ2-5; 8 nucleotides align to TRBD1. The CDR3 runs 15 residues. Germline CDR1 and CDR2: SGHRS and YFSETQ. With V trimmed by 4 bases and J by 5 bases, 10 bases remained unmatched. CDR3 region: CASSPDPRTGETQYF. The CDR3 DNA sequence: TGCGCCAGCAGCCCCGACCCCAGGACAGGGGAGACCCAGTACTTC.

The chain employs TRBV6-5 and TRBJ1-4; 7 bases agree with TRBD1. There are 15 residues in the CDR3. V gave up 2 bases and J gave up 6 bases; unmatched junction bases: 6. Germline CDR1 MNHEY, CDR2 SVGAGI. In DNA form, the CDR3 reads TGTGCCAGCAGTTACGCCGGCAGGGGGGATGAAAAACTGTTTTTT. The encoded protein is CASSYAGRGDEKLFF.

V and J are TRBV7-3 and TRBJ1-5, with D perhaps matching TRBD1 (6 bases). The CDR3 consists of 19 residues. Per the germline V gene, CDR1 is SGHTA and CDR2 is FQGTGA. Trimming took 5 bases from V and 5 from J, leaving 28 bases between them. The CDR3 sequence: CASSPPPPDTFGGHQPQHF. For the CDR3, the DNA is TGTGCCAGCAGCCCTCCCCCGCCGGACACCTTTGGGGGCCATCAGCCCCAGCATTTT.

V gene TRBV3-1 (or the pseudogene TRBV3-2) combines with J gene TRBJ1-3; a possible D gene is TRBD1 (5 bases). V was trimmed by 3 bases and J by 1 base, leaving 10 bases between them. Germline values: CDR1 LGHDT, CDR2 YNNKEL (reference sequence). The CDR3 totals 15 residues. CDR3 DNA sequence: TGTGCCAGCAGCCATAGAGACAGATCTGGAAACACCATATATTTT. The encoded protein is CASSHRDRSGNTIYF.

The rearrangement joins TRBV6-6 to TRBJ1-6; TRBD1 matches at 9 bases. Per germline, CDR1 MNHNY and CDR2 SVGAGI (reference sequence). Trimming at V came to 1 base and at J to 10 bases, leaving 8 bases not matched to a gene. This CDR3 is 16 amino acids long. The CDR3 loop reads CASSYLTGQGTSPLHF. CDR3 nucleotide sequence: TGTGCCAGCAGTTACTTGACCGGACAGGGGACCTCACCCCTCCACTTT.